This T cell receptor (beta chain) appears in the sequencing data of a study of beta chain features in type 1 diabetes. Study-wide results and caveats: Fewer junction insertions and more nucleotide deletions appeared in type 1 diabetes patients. Within each of all four CD4+ subsets, Type 1 diabetes patients had TCRB CDR3s that were moderately but significantly shorter.

The authors reverse transcribed all of the isolated RNA, so sequencing captured expressed TCRB transcripts. Sequenced by immunoSEQ multiplex PCR; TCRdb stores in-frame clones only, minus some. The data show 860,000 or so clones, 17% seen once. CDR3 length: 16 residues. CDR1 and CDR2 (germline): LNHDA, SQIVND (reference sequence). Trimming took 8 bases from V and 6 from J, leaving 26 bases between them. Comment on this clone: Its target is unknown.

The source of this sequence is a young woman in good health. The chain combines TRBV19 with TRBJ2-7; a possible D gene is TRBD2 (6 bases). Sequenced sample: naive CD4+ T cells from blood. CDR3 region: CASLFRGVFVPVEQYF. In nucleotides, the CDR3 is TGTGCCAGTTTATTTCGCGGGGTGTTTGTTCCCGTCGAGCAGTACTTC.